One and the same sample provided the 6 T cell receptor beta chains below, sequenced in a study of beta chain features in type 1 diabetes. These receptors have no known antigen. Study results and caveats: Type 1 diabetes patients had moderately but significantly shorter TCRB CDR3s in all four CD4+ subsets.

The study reverse transcribed the entire isolated RNA, so it sequenced expressed TCRB transcripts. The repertoire was sequenced with immunoSEQ multiplex PCR; TCRdb's copy has only in-frame clones and lacks some. The sample includes approximately 170,000 clones, around 7.9% of them seen just once. The specimen was central memory CD4+ T cells from blood. Source of these receptors: a man younger than 30 with type 1 diabetes.

The chain couples TRBV28 to TRBJ2-7; TRBD1 is a possible D gene (6 bases). In germline, CDR1 is MDHEN, CDR2 SYDVKM. The V end was cut by 2 bases, the J end by 0 bases, with 14 bases between. CDR3 length: 16 amino acids. The CDR3 is CASSLAPGDNSYEQYF. In DNA, the CDR3 is TGTGCCAGCAGTTTAGCCCCAGGGGATAACTCCTACGAGCAGTACTTC.

The J gene is TRBJ2-3, the V gene TRBV9; 8 nucleotides align to TRBD2. With 4 bases clipped from V and 2 bases from J, the junction kept 9 bases outside the gene matches. Germline V gene lookup returns CDR1 SGDLS and CDR2 YYNGEE. The CDR3 runs 16 residues. The DNA for the CDR3 is TGTGCCAGCAGCCCACCCGTCGGGGGGGACACAGATACGCAGTATTTT. Protein sequence: CASSPPVGGDTDTQYF.

CDR3 in DNA: TGCAGCGTTGAAAACAGCTTGAACACTGAAGCTTTCTTT. Protein sequence: CSVENSLNTEAFF. The gene calls are TRBV29-1 and TRBJ1-1; the D is unclear. The CDR3 is made up of 13 amino acids. Germline values: CDR1 SQVTM, CDR2 ANQGSEA. Trimming took 2 bases from V and 0 from J, leaving 7 bases between them.

This clone was counted a few times. The chain couples TRBV6-5 to TRBJ1-2; 9 bases are shared with TRBD1. The CDR3 is 12 amino acids. The J segment lost 6 bases and the V segment lost 10 bases, leaving 6 bases of the junction unmatched. Germline lookup yields CDR1 MNHEY and CDR2 SVGAGI. CDR3 residues: CATYRDRDGYTF. The CDR3 DNA is TGTGCCACCTACCGGGACAGGGATGGCTACACCTTC.

This clone appeared a few times. The chain has TRBV28 and TRBJ1-2; 7 nucleotides align to TRBD1. V dropped 7 bases and J dropped 2; count of bases not matched to a gene: 4. CDR1 and CDR2 (germline): MDHEN, SYDVKM. The CDR3 has 13 residues. The CDR3: CASMTGSNYGYTF. In nucleotides, the CDR3 is TGTGCCAGCATGACAGGGTCCAACTATGGCTACACCTTC.

The rearrangement uses TRBV10-3 and TRBJ2-7; 8 bases map to TRBD1. V gave up 6 bases and J gave up 1 base; unmatched junction bases: 8. This CDR3 contains 15 residues. Germline assignment: CDR1 ENHRY and CDR2 SYGVKD. CDR3 DNA sequence: TGTGCCATCAGACCTCAGGGGGCGCCTTCCTACGAGCAGTACTTC. Its translation: CAIRPQGAPSYEQYF.